This entry is about one T cell receptor beta chain. The antigen remains undetermined. This entry is derived from a study of T-cell reconstitution after alpha-beta-depleted transplantation in children. Study outcomes and limitations: Two months or so post-transplant, alpha-beta T cells reportedly derived from several hundred expanded graft clones. At the one-year point after transplant, T-cell counts and TCRbeta diversity were found to come mostly from T cells that had been newly produced. It was surviving recipient T cells and thymic progenitors that gave some patients high TCRbeta diversity at day 60.

The library targeted TCRbeta and was prepared with unique molecular identifiers. TCRdb re-called the PCR reads through MiXCR, storing one row per CDR3 protein. The profile shows some 140,000 distinct CDR3 sequences, about a tenth of them singletons. This CDR3 has 14 amino acids. Germline V gene sequence: CDR1 DFQATT, CDR2 SNEGSKA (reference sequence). V lost 2 bases, J lost 1 base, and 9 bases lay in between. Specimen: PBMCs, mostly from graft donor cells, collected 180 days after TCRalphabeta/CD19-depleted stem cell transplant. This rearrangement joins TRBV20-1 to TRBJ2-1; D is ambiguous. The sequence was obtained from a girl less than two years old who had a stem cell transplant for combined immunodeficiency, so the T cells may come from the graft donor. The CDR3 is CSARMVGSYNEQFF. The CDR3 DNA follows: TGCAGTGCTAGAATGGTAGGATCCTACAATGAGCAGTTCTTC.